A selection of T cell receptor beta chains follows, all from one sample in a study of CD8 T cells in Susac syndrome. Via MiXCR, TCRdb re-called the immunoSEQ multiplex PCR reads, giving one row per CDR3 protein. The repertoire includes 150,000 to 200,000 distinct CDR3 sequences, approximately 94% of them detected once, and about 0.086% sits in the top ten. The material sequenced was CD4+ T cells from PBMCs. Source of these receptors: a human donor with multiple sclerosis. Both conserved end residues are part of each CDR3. The D gene is left open where the match is weak. Rows may omit the clone size; those that give it use once, few, many or a size class.

V gene	clone size	J gene	D gene	CDR3 length	CDR3 DNA	CDR3 protein
TRBV28	-	TRBJ2-3	-	16	TGTGCCAGCAGTTTCCTAGACTTCTCCAACCCAGATACGCAGTATTTT	CASSFLDFSNPDTQYF
TRBV6-1	-	TRBJ1-2	-	13	TGTGCCAGCAGTGTAGGCCCGCTCAATGGCTACACCTTC	CASSVGPLNGYTF
TRBV12-3/TRBV12-4	-	TRBJ2-3	-	15	TGTGCCAGCAGTTTGCGCAGGGGAGTTACAGATACGCAGTATTTT	CASSLRRGVTDTQYF
TRBV29-1	-	TRBJ2-7	TRBD1	14	TGCAGCGTTGTGGGGGGGACAGGGGCTGACGAGCAGTACTTC	CSVVGGTGADEQYF
TRBV3-1	-	TRBJ2-7	-	12	TGTGCCAGCAGCCAAGACACCCACGAGCAGTACTTC	CASSQDTHEQYF
TRBV24-1	-	TRBJ2-3	TRBD1	15	TGTGCCACCAGTGATTCCCGACAGGGAGCAGATACGCAGTATTTT	CATSDSRQGADTQYF
TRBV11-2	-	TRBJ1-1	-	12	TGTGCCAGCAGCCCACAGGGCGCTGAAGCTTTCTTT	CASSPQGAEAFF
TRBV21-1	-	TRBJ1-1	-	15	TGTGCCAGCAGAAGGACCGGGACCTTGAACACTGAAGCTTTCTTT	CASRRTGTLNTEAFF
TRBV9	-	TRBJ2-1	-	12	TGTGCCAGCAGCGCCCCTCACAGTGAGCAGTTCTTC	CASSAPHSEQFF
TRBV7-8	-	TRBJ2-3	TRBD2	18	TGTGCCAGCAGCCCCCGGACTAGCGGAGCGAGGCCACCAGATACGCAGTATTTT	CASSPRTSGARPPDTQYF
TRBV5-1	-	TRBJ2-1	-	17	TGCGCCAGCAGCCCGTCCCGGGCTAGCAGCTCCTACAATGAGCAGTTCTTC	CASSPSRASSSYNEQFF
TRBV12-3/TRBV12-4	-	TRBJ1-1	-	12	TGTGCCAGCAGTTTGGCGGGGACTGAAGCTTTCTTT	CASSLAGTEAFF
TRBV12-3/TRBV12-4	-	TRBJ1-5	-	11	TGTGCCAGCAGTCTCGGACGGGGCCAGCATTTT	CASSLGRGQHF
TRBV6-1	-	TRBJ2-1	-	16	TGTGCCAGCAGGACCGGGTCCACTTACTCCTACAATGAGCAGTTCTTC	CASRTGSTYSYNEQFF
TRBV3-1	-	TRBJ1-1	TRBD1	13	TGTGCCAGCAGCCAATACAGGGGGACTGAAGCTTTCTTT	CASSQYRGTEAFF
TRBV3-1	-	TRBJ1-5	-	13	TGTGCCAGCAGCCAACCCCGGGGGGGGCCCCAGCATTTT	CASSQPRGGPQHF
TRBV2	-	TRBJ2-5	-	12	TGTGCCAGCAGTCCGGGAAATCGGGACGTTACGTTC	CASSPGNRDVTF
TRBV5-4	-	TRBJ2-5	-	13	TGTGCCAGCAGCCCGTCCCAAGAAGGGACCCAGTACTTC	CASSPSQEGTQYF
TRBV28	-	TRBJ2-5	-	15	TGTGCCAGCAGTATCCAAGACGGGAGACCGGAGACCCAGTACTTC	CASSIQDGRPETQYF
TRBV24-1	-	TRBJ1-1	-	13	TGTGCCACCAGTGACTTTAGGGGCACTGAAGCTTTCTTT	CATSDFRGTEAFF
TRBV25-1	-	TRBJ2-7	TRBD1	16	TGTGCCAGCAGCATCTTGCGCCGGGACAGGGGCTACGAGCAGTACTTC	CASSILRRDRGYEQYF
TRBV4-1	-	TRBJ1-4	-	13	TGCGCCAGCGGCCAGCGGGGAGGGGAAAAACTGTTTTTT	CASGQRGGEKLFF
TRBV5-8	-	TRBJ1-4	-	15	TGTGCCAGCAGCCCGTGGACGAATTTAAATGAAAAACTGTTTTTT	CASSPWTNLNEKLFF
TRBV21-1	-	TRBJ2-1	-	17	TGTGCCAGCCGAGGACTAGCGGGAAAATCGACCTACAATGAGCAGTTCTTC	CASRGLAGKSTYNEQFF
TRBV2	-	TRBJ1-2	-	11	TGTGCCAGCACCCTTGCGGGTGGCTACACCTTC	CASTLAGGYTF
TRBV7-2	-	TRBJ2-7	TRBD1	14	TGTGCCAGCAGCTTAGTCGCCCAGGGGGCCGAGCAGTACTTC	CASSLVAQGAEQYF
TRBV12-3/TRBV12-4	-	TRBJ1-2	-	13	TGTGCCAGCAGTTACGGCAGGGCGGAAGGCTACACCTTC	CASSYGRAEGYTF
TRBV19	-	TRBJ1-2	TRBD1	12	TGTGCCAGTAGTCCTCGGACAGGGGCCTACACCTTC	CASSPRTGAYTF
TRBV20-1	once	TRBJ2-2	-	14	TGCAGTGCTAGAGATGGGACTAACACCGGGGAGCTGTTTTTT	CSARDGTNTGELFF
TRBV30	-	TRBJ2-5	TRBD2	15	TGTGCCTGGAGCCCGGGACTAGCGGGAGAGGAGACCCAGTACTTC	CAWSPGLAGEETQYF
TRBV6-1	-	TRBJ2-1	-	17	TGTGCCAGCGGACGTTCCCCAGGCAGCGGATCCTACAATGAGCAGTTCTTC	CASGRSPGSGSYNEQFF
TRBV6-5	-	TRBJ1-3	-	17	TGTGCCAGCAGTTACTCGATCCCCAGCAGGGAGGGTGCCACCATATATTTT	CASSYSIPSREGATIYF
TRBV7-3	-	TRBJ1-2	-	13	TGTGCCAGCAGCTTACTGAGCGACGTTAGCTACACCTTC	CASSLLSDVSYTF
TRBV6-5	-	TRBJ1-1	-	13	TGTGCCAGCACAGGCAGCTTGAACACTGAAGCTTTCTTT	CASTGSLNTEAFF
TRBV7-9	-	TRBJ2-7	-	15	TGTGCCAGCAGCTTACTGGTTGGGAGTTCGGGGGAGCAGTACTTC	CASSLLVGSSGEQYF
TRBV6-6	-	TRBJ1-1	-	14	TGTGCCAGCAGGTCCGAGGGAGGGGCCACTGAAGCTTTCTTT	CASRSEGGATEAFF
TRBV6-2/TRBV6-3	-	TRBJ1-1	-	13	TGTGCCCTTTCGAGGGGCCTGAACACTGAAGCTTTCTTT	CALSRGLNTEAFF
TRBV19	-	TRBJ1-5	-	14	TGTGCCAGTAGTTCCGGTCCAGGGGATCAGCCCCAGCATTTT	CASSSGPGDQPQHF
TRBV6-2/TRBV6-3	-	TRBJ1-1	TRBD1	14	TGTGCCAGCAGTTTCACAGGGGTGGAGGGTGAAGCTTTCTTT	CASSFTGVEGEAFF
TRBV20-1	-	TRBJ1-1	TRBD1	11	TGCAGTGCTTCCGGGACAGGGGAAGCTTTCTTT	CSASGTGEAFF
TRBV2	-	TRBJ1-1	-	14	TGTGCCAGCAGAGGCGTTGTAGTGAGCACTGAAGCTTTCTTT	CASRGVVVSTEAFF
TRBV5-4	-	TRBJ1-2	-	13	TGTGCCAGCAGCTTGTTGGGTGCCTATGGCTACACCTTC	CASSLLGAYGYTF